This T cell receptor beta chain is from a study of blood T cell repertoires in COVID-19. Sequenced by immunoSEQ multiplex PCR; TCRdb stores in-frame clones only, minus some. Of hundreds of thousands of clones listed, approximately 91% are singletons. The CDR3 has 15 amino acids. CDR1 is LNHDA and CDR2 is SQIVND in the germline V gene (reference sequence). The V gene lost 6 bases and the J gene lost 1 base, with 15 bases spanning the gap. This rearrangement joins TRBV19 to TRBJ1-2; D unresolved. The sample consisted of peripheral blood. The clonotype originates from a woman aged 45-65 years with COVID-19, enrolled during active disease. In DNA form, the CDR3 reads TGTGCCAGTAGAACCCCTCCGCCGGGTAACTATGGCTACACCTTC. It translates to CASRTPPPGNYGYTF.